This TCR beta chain was recorded in a study of T cells after yellow fever vaccination. Study overall: Fractions containing few cells were prepared with SMART-Seq v4 Ultra Low Input. General study results and limits: Among primary-vaccination clones, most reappeared after the booster, at roughly 96% for CD4 and 85% to 90% for CD8.

Trimming removed 5 bases at V and 0 bases at J, with 16 bases between. The CDR3 is 15 amino acids. The germline CDR1 and CDR2 sequences are DFQATT and SNEGSKA (reference sequence). TCRdb re-analysed the 5' RACE reads in MiXCR, keeping a single row per CDR3 protein. This sample yields roughly 310,000 distinct CDR3 sequences, of which around 3.6% are seen a single time; 23% belongs to the top ten. This clonotype has a handful of counts. No antigen is known for it. This chain links TRBV20-1 with TRBJ1-1; no clear D. The source material was PBMCs, sampled on the day of the yellow fever booster vaccination. The sequence derives from a man younger than 30 who received the YFV17D yellow fever vaccine. CDR3 loop: CSAPIPLRVNTEAFF. CDR3 nucleotide sequence: TGCAGTGCTCCAATTCCGCTACGGGTGAACACTGAAGCTTTCTTT.